One sample yielded the 10 T cell receptor beta chains listed below, sequenced in a study of shared clonotypes between healthy human individuals. Clones were sequenced by immunoSEQ multiplex PCR, and TCRdb holds only the in-frame ones, with some missing. The sample lists 450,000 to 700,000 clones; just under 97% were seen once. Terminally differentiated effector memory CD45RA+ cells were excluded by CCR7 positive selection of CD45RO-negative cells. Material: naive CD8+ T cells sorted from blood. The receptors come from a woman aged 30 to 39 in good health.

J is TRBJ1-1 and V is TRBV5-1, with 8 nucleotides matching TRBD1. Germline CDR1 and CDR2: SGHRS and YFSETQ. The trim removed 0 bases at V and 0 bases at J, leaving 4 bases unmatched. The CDR3 has 16 residues. The DNA for the CDR3 is TGCGCCAGCAGCTTGGTTAGCAGGGGGCTGAACACTGAAGCTTTCTTT. Amino acid sequence: CASSLVSRGLNTEAFF. The whole variable domain, filled in from reference TRBV5-1 and TRBJ1-1, reads KAGVTQTPRYLIKTRGQQVTLSCSPISGHRSVSWYQQTPGQGLQFLFEYFSETQRNKGNFPGRFSGRQFSNSRSEMNVSTLELGDSALYLCASSLVSRGLNTEAFFGQGTRLTVV.

This clone was seen a single time. The CDR3 region is CASSSSGGVGDGYTF. The CDR3 DNA reads TGTGCCAGCAGCTCCTCTGGCGGGGTGGGGGATGGCTACACCTTC. V is TRBV7-2 and J is TRBJ1-2; D perhaps matches TRBD1 (5 bases). The V end lost 4 bases, the J end lost 6 bases, and 18 bases lay between the germline ends. This CDR3 contains 15 residues. Germline V gives CDR1 SGHTA, CDR2 FQGNSA.

The V and J genes are TRBV10-2 and TRBJ2-1; TRBD1 might be the D (6 bases). Germline V gene data show CDR1 as WSHSY and CDR2 as SAAADI. V lost 6 bases and J 11 bases, leaving 8 bases between the germline ends. There are 10 residues in the CDR3. The chain's CDR3 is CASRGAQQFF. CDR3 sequence (DNA): TGCGCCAGCAGGGGGGCCCAGCAGTTCTTC.

This chain connects TRBV5-8 to TRBJ1-2, with a tentative D call TRBD1 (5 bases). From germline, CDR1 is SGHTS and CDR2 YDEGEE. The CDR3 is 17 amino acids. The V gene lost 0 bases and the J gene lost 3 bases, with 18 bases spanning the gap. Here the CDR3 reads CASSLAPGWGEDYGYTF. The CDR3 DNA reads as TGTGCCAGCAGCTTGGCCCCAGGATGGGGGGAGGACTATGGCTACACCTTC.

This clone was counted a single time. The chain uses TRBV7-9 and TRBJ2-7, with TRBD2 matching over 7 bases. Germline assignment: CDR1 SEHNR and CDR2 FQNEAQ (reference sequence). The J segment lost 7 bases and the V segment lost 10 bases, leaving 4 bases of the junction unmatched. The CDR3 contains 10 residues. The CDR3 here is CATGGGEQYF. The CDR3 bases are TGTGCCACCGGCGGGGGAGAGCAGTACTTC.

This clone was counted at least ten times. Other DNA sequences from this sample encode an identical CDR3 as well. V usage is TRBV9 and J usage is TRBJ2-2; D remains unclear. Germline V lookup: CDR1 SGDLS, CDR2 YYNGEE. The CDR3 contains 13 residues. The germline V and J ends were trimmed by 0 bases and 5 bases, with 5 bases remaining between them. The CDR3 sequence: CASSVGGTGELFF. The CDR3 DNA is TGTGCCAGCAGCGTAGGGGGTACCGGGGAGCTGTTTTTT.

CDR3 sequence reads: CASSEANSLMMFTF. CDR3 DNA: TGTGCCAGCAGTGAAGCAAACAGTCTTATGATGTTCACCTTC. This rearrangement joins TRBV2 to TRBJ1-2; D call uncertain. Between the trimmed V and J ends, which lost 0 bases and 13 bases, there was a span of 18 bases. The germline V gene encodes CDR1 SNHLY and CDR2 FYNNEI. The CDR3 extends over 14 amino acids. Based on the CDR3 plus reference TRBV2 and TRBJ1-2, the full variable domain is EPEVTQTPSHQVTQMGQEVILRCVPISNHLYFYWYRQILGQKVEFLVSFYNNEISEKSEIFDDQFSVERPDGSNFTLKIRSTKLEDSAMYFCASSEANSLMMFTFGSGTRLTVV.

V and J are TRBV27 and TRBJ2-3; TRBD1 aligns across 8 bases. Germline CDR1 is MNHEY and CDR2 is SMNVEV (reference sequence). The CDR3 has 16 residues. J lost 0 bases, V lost 8 bases, and 10 bases had no gene match. CDR3 DNA: TGTGCCAGCGGGCGAGGGACAGGAGGAAGCACAGATACGCAGTATTTT. Translation: CASGRGTGGSTDTQYF.

The genes are TRBV14 and TRBJ1-1, with D hard to call. This CDR3 contains 13 residues. Trimming shortened V by 3 bases and J by 8 bases, and 13 bases separated the two germline ends. Germline loops: CDR1 SGHDN, CDR2 FVKESK. The CDR3: CASSHLVRREAFF. The CDR3 DNA sequence: TGTGCCAGCAGCCACCTAGTTAGAAGGGAAGCTTTCTTT.

The genes are TRBV7-9 and TRBJ2-7, with 9 bases matching TRBD2. V lost 4 bases to trimming and J lost 3 bases; unmatched junction nucleotides: 7. Germline CDR1 SEHNR, CDR2 FQNEAQ (reference sequence). This CDR3 is 15 amino acids long. The CDR3 region is CASSSSGLARYEQYF. In DNA, the CDR3 is TGTGCCAGCAGCTCTTCGGGACTAGCTCGCTACGAGCAGTACTTC.